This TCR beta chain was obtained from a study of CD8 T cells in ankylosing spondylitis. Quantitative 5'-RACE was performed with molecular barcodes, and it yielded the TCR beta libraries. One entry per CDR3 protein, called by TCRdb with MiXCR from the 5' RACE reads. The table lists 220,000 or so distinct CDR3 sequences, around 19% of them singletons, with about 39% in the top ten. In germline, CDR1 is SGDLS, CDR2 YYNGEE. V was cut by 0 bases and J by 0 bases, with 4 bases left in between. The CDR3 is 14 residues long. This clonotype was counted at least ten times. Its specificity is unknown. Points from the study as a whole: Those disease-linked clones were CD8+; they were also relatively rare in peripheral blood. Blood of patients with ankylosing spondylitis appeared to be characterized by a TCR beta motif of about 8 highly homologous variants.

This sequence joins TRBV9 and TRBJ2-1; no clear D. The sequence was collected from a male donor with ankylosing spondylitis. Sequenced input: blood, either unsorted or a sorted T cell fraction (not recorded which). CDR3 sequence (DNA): TGTGCCAGCAGCGTAGGGGGCTCCTACAATGAGCAGTTCTTC. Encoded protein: CASSVGGSYNEQFF.